Listed here are 9 T cell receptor beta chains from one sample, sequenced in a study of T cell changes during pregnancy in multiple sclerosis. Only in-frame clones appear in the TCRdb table, and some are missing; sequencing was by immunoSEQ multiplex PCR. The sample shows approximately 50,000 clones, around 93% of them seen only once. Sequenced material: CD8+ T cells from peripheral blood mononuclear cells, taken after pregnancy. Every receptor here comes from a female donor with multiple sclerosis, enrolled in a pregnancy study.

This clone was counted a single time. V usage is TRBV10-2 and J usage is TRBJ1-2; 7 nucleotides align to TRBD1. Germline assignment: CDR1 WSHSY and CDR2 SAAADI. This CDR3 is built from 15 residues. After removal of 0 bases from V and 8 bases from J, the junction contained 9 bases not matched to a gene. The CDR3 here is CASSESETGTGGYTF. The DNA for the CDR3 is TGCGCCAGCAGTGAGTCGGAGACAGGGACCGGCGGCTACACCTTC.

The chain links TRBV19 to TRBJ2-7; D is perhaps TRBD2 (6 bases). CDR3 length: 13 residues. Germline CDR1 reads LNHDA; CDR2 reads SQIVND (reference sequence). V was cut by 9 bases and J by 3 bases, with 15 bases left in between. CDR3 in DNA: TGTGCCAGCGCTCCGGGAGATCTCTACGAGCAGTACTTC. Translated: CASAPGDLYEQYF.

A single count supports this clone. The V call is TRBV7-9, the J call TRBJ2-5; 9 bases are a match to TRBD1. Trimming at V came to 4 bases and at J to 4 bases, leaving 10 bases not matched to a gene. Per the germline V gene, CDR1 is SEHNR and CDR2 is FQNEAQ (reference sequence). The CDR3 is made up of 16 amino acids. CDR3 bases: TGTGCCAGCAGCTATGTGGGGACAGGGATCAGAGAGACCCAGTACTTC. As protein: CASSYVGTGIRETQYF.

V is TRBV4-2 and J is TRBJ2-3; no reliable D call. From germline, CDR1 is LGHNA and CDR2 YNFKEQ. V lost 4 bases, J lost 6 bases, and 8 bases lay in between. This CDR3 region has 12 residues. CDR3 DNA sequence: TGTGCCAGCAGCCTCTCCCGGGATACGCAGTATTTT. Amino acid sequence: CASSLSRDTQYF.

The V and J genes are TRBV11-2 and TRBJ1-5, with D perhaps matching TRBD1 (5 bases). V was trimmed by 0 bases and J by 5 bases, leaving 23 bases between them. The CDR3 spans 19 residues. CDR1 and CDR2 from the germline V gene are SGHAT and FQNNGV. CDR3 sequence reads: CASSLDLGTEQGVDQPQHF. The CDR3 DNA reads as TGTGCCAGCAGCTTAGATCTTGGAACAGAACAAGGGGTTGATCAGCCCCAGCATTTT.

CDR3 nucleotide sequence: TGTGCCAGCAGCTCTAGCGGGACCCAGTACTTC. Amino acid sequence: CASSSSGTQYF. This chain links TRBV27 with TRBJ2-5, with TRBD2 identical over 7 bases. The CDR3 spans 11 residues. Looked up from germline, CDR1 is MNHEY and CDR2 is SMNVEV (reference sequence). The V and J ends lost 6 bases and 7 bases, in that order; junction bases with no gene match: 2.

The CDR3 loop reads CASSEDAPTGPGELFF. The CDR3, as DNA: TGTGCCAGCAGTGAAGATGCCCCGACAGGGCCCGGGGAGCTGTTTTTT. This chain connects TRBV2 to TRBJ2-2, with TRBD1 matching 7 bases. After removal of 1 base from V and 6 bases from J, the junction contained 8 bases not matched to a gene. Germline loops: CDR1 SNHLY, CDR2 FYNNEI. CDR3 length: 16 residues.

This sequence joins TRBV7-3 and TRBJ2-2; TRBD2 agrees at 11 bases. CDR3 size: 15 residues. The V gene end was trimmed by 4 bases and the J gene end by 4 bases; junction bases not matched to a gene: 2. Germline values: CDR1 SGHTA, CDR2 FQGTGA. CDR3 protein: CASSYTSGGTGELFF. The CDR3, as DNA: TGTGCCAGCAGCTACACTAGCGGGGGCACCGGGGAGCTGTTTTTT.

The chain joins TRBV7-9 to TRBJ2-2; D remains ambiguous. V was pared by 7 bases and J by 7 bases, with 7 bases between. CDR1 is SEHNR and CDR2 is FQNEAQ in the germline V gene (reference sequence). The CDR3 consists of 11 residues. CDR3 nucleotide sequence: TGTGCCAGCATCTCCCGCGGGGAGCTGTTTTTT. This encodes CASISRGELFF.